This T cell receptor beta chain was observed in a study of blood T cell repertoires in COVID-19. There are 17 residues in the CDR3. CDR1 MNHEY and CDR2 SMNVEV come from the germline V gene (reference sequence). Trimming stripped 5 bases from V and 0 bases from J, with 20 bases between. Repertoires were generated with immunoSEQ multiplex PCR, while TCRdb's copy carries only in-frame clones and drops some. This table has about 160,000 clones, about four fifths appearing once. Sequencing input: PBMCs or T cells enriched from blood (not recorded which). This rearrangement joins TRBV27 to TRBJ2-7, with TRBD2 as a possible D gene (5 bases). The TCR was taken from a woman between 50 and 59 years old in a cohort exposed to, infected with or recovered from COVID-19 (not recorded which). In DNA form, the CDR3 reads TGTGCCAGCAGTCTCAGAGGGTCTCTGATAGTCTCCTACGAGCAGTACTTC. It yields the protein CASSLRGSLIVSYEQYF.